This T cell receptor beta chain was observed in a study of blood T cell repertoires in COVID-19. About the research overall: Specimens from acute and convalescent COVID-19 originated in the United States, Italy and Spain. T cells, B-cell-depleted T cells, or PBMCs supplied cDNA or gDNA.

The CDR3 is 15 residues long. Per germline, CDR1 MDHEN and CDR2 SYDVKM. Trimming at V came to 3 bases and at J to 2 bases, leaving 5 bases not matched to a gene. Per the authors' pipeline: Estimation of nucleated cell counts was performed using reference gene primer amplification. Profiled with immunoSEQ multiplex PCR; TCRdb holds only in-frame clones, not every one. The V and J calls and the clone size are those of that table, but D and trimming were determined from the DNA. The sample lists 190,000 or so clones; about 87% were seen once. The source is a man aged 35 to 55 with active or convalescent COVID-19. V and J are TRBV28 and TRBJ2-5, with 8 bases that match TRBD1. Sequenced: peripheral blood. CDR3 region: CASSLGTGRQETQYF. CDR3 DNA: TGTGCCAGCAGTTTGGGGACAGGACGACAAGAGACCCAGTACTTC.